Sequencing of this TCR beta chain was carried out in a study of T cells after yellow fever vaccination. The study's findings and limits: Most clones from primary vaccination resurfaced after the booster (around 95% CD4, over 75% CD8). Repertoires obtained by FACS sorting could include abundant clonotypes that entered as contaminants from the bulk population.

One entry per CDR3 protein, called by TCRdb with MiXCR from the 5' RACE reads. This table holds approximately 550,000 distinct CDR3 sequences, 13% found once. The germline V gene encodes CDR1 SGHTA and CDR2 FQGNSA. The CDR3 consists of 12 residues. Trimming left V 2 bases short and J 12 bases short, with 11 bases between. There are a few counts of this clonotype. Its antigen is unidentified. This clonotype was sampled from a man between 25 and 39 years old who received the YFV17D yellow fever vaccine. The chain uses TRBV7-2 and TRBJ2-1; D is ambiguous. The starting material was PBMCs, obtained on the day of the yellow fever booster vaccination. CDR3 in DNA: TGTGCCAGCAGCTTATTAAGGCAGGCGCAGTTCTTC. Its translation is CASSLLRQAQFF.